These 29 T cell receptor beta chains were sequenced from one sample in a study of T-cell memory formation after mild COVID-19. TCRdb reprocessed the 5' RACE reads via MiXCR and lists one record per CDR3 protein. The top ten clones hold roughly 8.9% of a sample with around 400,000 distinct CDR3 sequences, 20% to 25% of them seen once. The sequencing sample was made of PBMCs or a T cell subset sorted from them (not recorded which). These receptors were obtained from an adult woman who had mild COVID-19 (a few samples of this study predate the infection). Cell type and time point are not known.

The gene calls are TRBV24-1 and TRBJ1-5; D is possibly TRBD1 (5 bases). The CDR3 totals 14 residues. Germline CDR1 is KGHDR and CDR2 is SFDVKD. V was trimmed by 4 bases and J by 4 bases, leaving 10 bases between them. CDR3 bases: TGTGCCACCAGTGAGCAGGGACCGAATCAGCCCCAGCATTTT. The encoded protein is CATSEQGPNQPQHF.

The chain uses TRBV10-3 and TRBJ1-2; 7 bases are shared with TRBD1. Trimming took 0 bases from V and 0 from J; bases not matched to a gene: 1. The germline gives CDR1 ENHRY, CDR2 SYGVKD. The CDR3 is 15 amino acids. CDR3 bases: TGTGCCATCAGTGAGTCTACAGGGGCTAACTATGGCTACACCTTC. Its protein is CAISESTGANYGYTF.

This clonotype was picked up a small number of times. The chain employs TRBV5-6 and TRBJ2-3; 9 positions match TRBD2. This CDR3 region has 15 residues. V was pared by 4 bases and J by 9 bases, with 12 bases of the junction left unmatched. Germline loops: CDR1 SGHDT, CDR2 YYEEEE. This CDR3 is CASSINLAGLATQYF. The CDR3 DNA sequence: TGTGCCAGCAGCATAAATCTAGCGGGGTTGGCCACGCAGTATTTT. The full variable domain, rest sourced from reference TRBV5-6 and TRBJ2-3, is DAGVTQSPTHLIKTRGQQVTLRCSPKSGHDTVSWYQQALGQGPQFIFQYYEEEERQRGNFPDRFSGHQFPNYSSELNVNALLLGDSALYLCASSINLAGLATQYFGPGTRLTVL.

V gene TRBV20-1 combines with J gene TRBJ1-6, with TRBD1 matching over 7 bases. Trimming removed 3 bases from V and 7 bases from J; junction bases left unmatched: 6. This CDR3 comprises 14 residues. CDR1 and CDR2 (germline): DFQATT, SNEGSKA (reference sequence). This CDR3 is CSARGGTENSPLHF. CDR3 DNA: TGCAGTGCTAGGGGCGGGACAGAGAATTCACCCCTCCACTTT.

This sequence joins TRBV29-1 and TRBJ2-1; no definite D call. Trimming removed 0 bases at V and 0 bases at J, with 15 bases between. From germline, CDR1 is SQVTM and CDR2 ANQGSEA. The CDR3 runs 17 residues. The CDR3 reads CSVEDKEDPDSYNEQFF. The CDR3 DNA reads TGCAGCGTTGAAGATAAGGAAGACCCGGACTCCTACAATGAGCAGTTCTTC.

This clonotype was detected ten times or more. V and J are TRBV7-9 and TRBJ2-3; D is unresolved. V was pared by 6 bases and J by 6 bases, with 7 bases between. The CDR3 has 11 residues. Germline V gene sequence: CDR1 SEHNR, CDR2 FQNEAQ (reference sequence). The CDR3 DNA sequence: TGTGCCAGCAGAAATGGGGATACGCAGTATTTT. Translating gives CASRNGDTQYF.

The CDR3 loop reads CASRGTGRYTEAFF. The DNA of the CDR3 is TGTGCCAGCAGAGGGACAGGGAGATACACTGAAGCTTTCTTT. The rearrangement joins TRBV12-3 or TRBV12-4 to TRBJ1-1, with 9 bases matching TRBD1. The CDR3 spans 14 residues. With V trimmed by 6 bases and J by 3 bases, 5 bases remained unmatched.

The CDR3 loop reads CASSVEPELHYTQYF. DNA of the CDR3: TGTGCCAGCAGTGTCGAGCCAGAGTTGCATTATACGCAGTATTTT. This chain uses TRBV6-1 with TRBJ2-3; no clear D. The CDR3 extends over 15 amino acids. Germline V gene data show CDR1 as MNHNS and CDR2 as SASEGT. V dropped 4 bases and J dropped 7 bases, with 18 bases sitting between them.

At least ten counts were recorded for this clonotype. The V call is TRBV5-1, the J call TRBJ2-3; TRBD1 matches at 8 bases. Germline V gene sequence: CDR1 SGHRS, CDR2 YFSETQ. The V gene end was trimmed by 7 bases and the J gene end by 2 bases; junction bases not matched to a gene: 6. This CDR3 is built from 14 residues. CDR3 residues: CASGTGLSTDTQYF. In DNA form, the CDR3 reads TGCGCCAGCGGGACAGGTCTTTCCACAGATACGCAGTATTTT.

The chain recombines TRBV30 with TRBJ2-2; D gene unclear. Trimming cost V 2 bases and J 7 bases, with 11 bases left between them. The length of the CDR3 is 13 residues. Germline V CDR1 and CDR2: GTSNPN, SVGIG (reference sequence). The CDR3 DNA sequence: TGTGCCTGGAGTAGGTTGGCTGGCGGGGAGCTGTTTTTT. This codes for CAWSRLAGGELFF.

This clonotype was picked up a small number of times. The chain recombines TRBV13 with TRBJ1-4; D gene ambiguous. The length of the CDR3 is 14 residues. The V end was cut by 0 bases, the J end by 8 bases, with 10 bases between. In germline, CDR1 is PRHDT, CDR2 FYEKMQ (reference sequence). CDR3 coding DNA: TGTGCCAGCAGCTTAGGGTCGGGCAGGGAAAAACTGTTTTTT. Translation gives CASSLGSGREKLFF.

The chain carries TRBV2 and TRBJ1-2; D gene ambiguous. The CDR3 is 13 residues long. V lost 2 bases and J 3 bases, leaving 7 bases between the germline ends. Germline V gene sequence: CDR1 SNHLY, CDR2 FYNNEI. The CDR3 sequence: CASSERPDYGYTF. DNA for the CDR3: TGTGCCAGCAGTGAACGCCCGGACTATGGCTACACCTTC. Complete variable domain (other parts from reference TRBV2 and TRBJ1-2): EPEVTQTPSHQVTQMGQEVILRCVPISNHLYFYWYRQILGQKVEFLVSFYNNEISEKSEIFDDQFSVERPDGSNFTLKIRSTKLEDSAMYFCASSERPDYGYTFGSGTRLTVV.

The rearrangement joins TRBV10-3 to TRBJ1-1; D ambiguous. Germline CDR1 reads ENHRY; CDR2 reads SYGVKD. The ends were cut back, 2 bases at V and 1 base at J, with 8 bases in the middle. The CDR3 is 14 amino acids. The CDR3, as DNA: TGTGCCATCAGTGAGGAACAGACGAACACTGAAGCTTTCTTT. This encodes CAISEEQTNTEAFF.

The J gene is TRBJ1-2, the V gene TRBV18; possible D gene TRBD1, 5 bases. CDR3 length equals 14 residues. Germline V gene data show CDR1 as KGHSH and CDR2 as LQKENI. V gave up 6 bases and J gave up 8 bases, with 19 bases separating them. Here the CDR3 DNA reads TGTGCCAGCTCTCCCACCGGGACCCAACCCGGCTACACCTTC. Amino acid sequence: CASSPTGTQPGYTF.

The rearrangement links TRBV12-3 or TRBV12-4 to TRBJ1-3, with D tentatively TRBD1 (5 bases). This CDR3 is built from 14 residues. Trimming left V 5 bases short and J 0 bases short, with 8 bases between. In DNA, the CDR3 is TGTGCCAGCAGTCGACAGAGCTCTGGAAACACCATATATTTT. It encodes CASSRQSSGNTIYF.

This clonotype was picked up a small number of times. V and J are TRBV9 and TRBJ2-2; 8 nucleotides align to TRBD1. The CDR3 covers 16 residues. V lost 0 bases to trimming and J lost 4 bases; unmatched junction nucleotides: 5. Per the germline V gene, CDR1 is SGDLS and CDR2 is YYNGEE. CDR3 coding DNA: TGTGCCAGCAGCGTAGCCCAGGGGGCGCCCACCGGGGAGCTGTTTTTT. It specifies CASSVAQGAPTGELFF.

This clonotype came up a few times. The rearrangement joins TRBV12-3 or TRBV12-4 to TRBJ1-1; D might be TRBD1 (5 bases). This CDR3 contains 15 residues. V lost 4 bases and J 4 bases, leaving 16 bases between the germline ends. CDR3 region: CASSWGSGAGTEAFF. The CDR3 nucleotides are TGTGCCAGCAGTTGGGGCTCCGGCGCGGGCACTGAAGCTTTCTTT.

Only a few counts were recorded for this clonotype. The rearrangement links TRBV12-3 or TRBV12-4 to TRBJ1-1; D might be TRBD1 (5 bases). The CDR3 is 12 residues long. Deletions cut 6 bases from V and 0 bases from J, with 5 bases between. Here the CDR3 reads CASRGVNTEAFF. CDR3 nucleotides: TGTGCCAGCAGAGGGGTGAACACTGAAGCTTTCTTT.

This clonotype showed up just a few times. The rearrangement uses TRBV6-2 or TRBV6-3 and TRBJ2-1; the match to TRBD2 covers 12 bases. V was pared by 6 bases and J by 8 bases, with 5 bases of the junction left unmatched. The CDR3 is 14 residues long. Germline V gives CDR1 MNHEY, CDR2 SVGEGT. The CDR3 sequence: CASRTLAGGYEQFF. In DNA, the CDR3 is TGTGCCAGCAGAACACTAGCGGGAGGATATGAGCAGTTCTTC.

There are a few counts of this clonotype. V and J are TRBV20-1 and TRBJ2-7; weak D call: TRBD1 (5 bases). The V and J ends lost 6 bases and 1 base respectively, with 16 bases between them. Looked up from germline, CDR1 is DFQATT and CDR2 is SNEGSKA (reference sequence). CDR3 length: 14 amino acids. As DNA, the CDR3 is TGCAGTGCCCCCACTTTTACAGGTTCCTACGAGCAGTACTTC. This translates into CSAPTFTGSYEQYF.

This clonotype was seen a few times. V usage is TRBV12-3 or TRBV12-4 and J usage is TRBJ1-1; TRBD1 might be the D (5 bases). Between the trimmed V and J ends, which lost 6 bases and 1 base, there was a span of 9 bases. This CDR3 has 13 residues. CDR3 amino acids: CASRSGQNTEAFF. CDR3 bases: TGTGCCAGCAGATCCGGACAGAACACTGAAGCTTTCTTT.

This clonotype appeared a few times. The rearrangement joins TRBV19 to TRBJ2-2; D is unresolved. Trimming stripped 1 base from V and 3 bases from J, with 9 bases between. CDR1 is LNHDA, CDR2 SQIVND, per germline (reference sequence). The CDR3 extends over 15 amino acids. The CDR3, as DNA: TGTGCCAGTAGTATAGGTTCCCCCTACACCGGGGAGCTGTTTTTT. This encodes CASSIGSPYTGELFF. Full variable domain (outside the CDR3, taken from reference TRBV19 and TRBJ2-2): DGGITQSPKYLFRKEGQNVTLSCEQNLNHDAMYWYRQDPGQGLRLIYYSQIVNDFQKGDIAEGYSVSREKKESFPLTVTSAQKNPTAFYLCASSIGSPYTGELFFGEGSRLTVL.

This chain joins TRBV7-8 and TRBJ2-3; D is undetermined. Germline loops: CDR1 SGHVS, CDR2 FQNEAQ. The V gene lost 4 bases and the J gene lost 2 bases, with 22 bases spanning the gap. The CDR3 runs to 18 residues. The CDR3 DNA reads as TGTGCCAGCAGCTCACGGGCCTGGCGTGCTCCCAACACAGATACGCAGTATTTT. Protein sequence: CASSSRAWRAPNTDTQYF.

This clonotype was detected only a few times. This chain joins TRBV6-5 and TRBJ1-4; 7 bases match TRBD1. The CDR3 covers 14 residues. Germline assignment: CDR1 MNHEY and CDR2 SVGAGI. V lost 5 bases to trimming and J lost 8 bases; unmatched junction nucleotides: 8. In DNA, the CDR3 is TGTGCCAGCAGTCGACGTCTAGGGGGCGAAAAACTGTTTTTT. As protein: CASSRRLGGEKLFF.

The V call is TRBV18, the J call TRBJ1-1; tentatively, D is TRBD1 (5 bases). The CDR3 totals 14 residues. CDR1 is KGHSH, CDR2 LQKENI, per germline. Trimming cost V 3 bases and J 0 bases, with 8 bases left between them. The CDR3 DNA reads as TGTGCCAGCTCACCGACAGTCATGAACACTGAAGCTTTCTTT. This codes for CASSPTVMNTEAFF.

A few counts support this clonotype. This chain joins TRBV20-1 and TRBJ2-7; 8 bases are a match to TRBD2. The CDR3 runs to 16 residues. V dropped 0 bases and J dropped 0; count of bases not matched to a gene: 7. From germline, CDR1 is DFQATT and CDR2 SNEGSKA (reference sequence). This chain's CDR3 is CSARDIAGSSSYEQYF. CDR3 nucleotides: TGCAGTGCTAGAGATATAGCGGGAAGCTCCTCCTACGAGCAGTACTTC.

A few counts support this clonotype. This chain connects TRBV7-3 to TRBJ2-1, with D perhaps matching TRBD2 (6 bases). Germline CDR1 is SGHTA and CDR2 is FQGTGA. Trimming shortened V by 4 bases and J by 5 bases, and 15 bases separated the two germline ends. The CDR3 loop spans 15 amino acids. The CDR3 here is CASSSGGLSHNEQFF. The CDR3 nucleotides read TGTGCCAGCAGCTCCGGGGGACTTTCTCACAATGAGCAGTTCTTC. The full variable domain, its missing parts supplied by reference TRBV7-3 and TRBJ2-1, is GAGVSQTPSNKVTEKGKYVELRCDPISGHTALYWYRQSLGQGPEFLIYFQGTGAADDSGLPNDRFFAVRPEGSVSTLKIQRTERGDSAVYLCASSSGGLSHNEQFFGPGTRLTVL.

Only a few counts were recorded for this clonotype. The gene calls are TRBV9 and TRBJ2-1; weak D call: TRBD1 (6 bases). Germline V CDR1 and CDR2: SGDLS, YYNGEE. The CDR3 runs to 14 residues. The V end lost 0 bases, the J end lost 4 bases, and 8 bases lay between the germline ends. The CDR3 reads CASSVEGHYNEQFF. CDR3 DNA sequence: TGTGCCAGCAGCGTAGAGGGACATTACAATGAGCAGTTCTTC.

The chain employs TRBV7-8 and TRBJ1-2; 10 bases line up with TRBD1. The CDR3 has 14 amino acids. Germline V gene lookup returns CDR1 SGHVS and CDR2 FQNEAQ. Trimming removed 6 bases from V and 5 bases from J; junction bases left unmatched: 6. Here the CDR3 reads CASREGTGVYGYTF. In nucleotides, the CDR3 is TGTGCCAGCAGAGAAGGGACAGGGGTGTATGGCTACACCTTC.